This TCR beta chain was documented in a study of blood T cell repertoires in COVID-19. Study information: The United States, Italy and Spain were the sources of the acute and convalescent COVID-19 samples. From T cells, B-cell-depleted T cells, or PBMCs came the material, which was cDNA or gDNA.

Of note for this clone: The sample has other DNA sequences that encode this CDR3 too.

Germline CDR1 is MGHRA and CDR2 is YSYEKL. Trimming shortened V by 0 bases and J by 6 bases, and 12 bases separated the two germline ends. The length of the CDR3 is 15 residues. As originally analysed: Using reference gene primer amplification, nucleated cell counts were estimated. Repertoires were generated with immunoSEQ multiplex PCR, while TCRdb's copy carries only in-frame clones and drops some. V, J and clone size derive from that table, while D and trimming were established from the DNA sequence. The sample consists of some 120,000 clones, roughly four fifths of them appearing once. The chain recombines TRBV4-1 with TRBJ1-5; no definite D call. The sample was peripheral blood. The source is a human donor in a cohort sampled during active COVID-19. The CDR3 nucleotides read TGCGCCAGCAGCCAAGATCCCGGGGATGGTCAGCCCCAGCATTTT. This codes for CASSQDPGDGQPQHF.